A selection of T cell receptor beta chains follows, all from one sample in a study of T cells in Graves' hyperthyroidism and ophthalmopathy. TCRdb redid the calling of the multiplex PCR reads with MiXCR, one entry per CDR3 protein. The table includes about 640,000 distinct CDR3 sequences, less than 25% detected once. Sequencing was carried out using blood. Source of these receptors: a man aged 25-40 years with Graves' ophthalmopathy. The CDR3 runs from the conserved cysteine through the conserved F or W. The order of the fields is clone size, D gene, CDR3 length, J gene, V gene, CDR3 protein, CDR3 DNA. The D gene is left open where the match is weak. Where a row states a size, it is once, few, many or the class of an expanded clone; other rows omit it.

many	TRBD2	18	TRBJ2-3	TRBV27	CASSTTSGRALPDDTQYF	TGTGCCAGCAGTACCACGAGCGGGAGAGCCCTTCCCGACGATACGCAGTATTTT
-	-	15	TRBJ1-1	TRBV9	CASSVDQVQNTEAFF	TGTGCCAGCAGCGTAGATCAGGTACAGAACACTGAAGCTTTCTTT
few	-	14	TRBJ2-7	TRBV7-9	CASSLVVGIYEQYF	TGTGCCAGCAGCTTAGTGGTGGGAATCTACGAGCAGTACTTC
few	TRBD2	15	TRBJ2-3	TRBV7-3	CASSQSGSSTDTQYF	TGTGCCAGCAGCCAGAGCGGGAGCAGCACAGATACGCAGTATTTT
many	TRBD2	12	TRBJ2-5	TRBV30	CAWTTSSETQYF	TGTGCCTGGACGACTAGCTCGGAGACCCAGTACTTC
many	-	15	TRBJ1-1	TRBV7-2	CASSLSGTLNTEAFF	TGTGCCAGCAGTTTAAGTGGGACATTGAACACTGAAGCTTTCTTT
many	TRBD2	16	TRBJ2-3	TRBV3-1	CASSQRPGLETDTQYF	TGTGCCAGCAGCCAACGGCCCGGACTAGAAACAGATACGCAGTATTTT
many	-	14	TRBJ1-1	TRBV3-1	CASSRGQLNTEAFF	TGTGCCAGCAGCCGAGGACAGTTGAACACTGAAGCTTTCTTT
many	-	16	TRBJ2-7	TRBV11-2	CASSPLWDTGAEEQYF	TGTGCCAGCAGCCCCCTATGGGACACGGGAGCGGAAGAGCAGTACTTC
-	-	12	TRBJ1-1	TRBV27	CASSSTNTEAFF	TGTGCCAGCAGTTCCACGAACACTGAAGCTTTCTTT
many	-	13	TRBJ2-7	TRBV3-1	CASSLQGGYEQYF	TGTGCCAGCAGCTTGCAGGGAGGCTACGAGCAGTACTTC
few	TRBD2	14	TRBJ2-3	TRBV24-1	CATAGLVGTDTQYF	TGTGCCACCGCGGGACTAGTTGGCACAGATACGCAGTATTTT
many	TRBD1	13	TRBJ1-1	TRBV28	CASNTGESTEAFF	TGTGCCAGCAATACAGGGGAGAGCACTGAAGCTTTCTTT
many	-	12	TRBJ1-1	TRBV2	CASRDKNTEAFF	TGTGCCAGCAGGGACAAGAACACTGAAGCTTTCTTT
many	TRBD1	16	TRBJ1-5	TRBV4-2	CASSLGTGQGNQPQHF	TGTGCCAGCAGCCTTGGGACAGGGCAGGGCAATCAGCCCCAGCATTTT
many	TRBD2	16	TRBJ2-3	TRBV5-5	CASSTPAGVPIDTQYF	TGTGCCAGCAGCACTCCAGCGGGAGTACCGATTGATACGCAGTATTTT
many	-	14	TRBJ1-5	TRBV27	CASSSGQTVQPQHF	TGTGCCAGCAGTTCGGGACAAACGGTTCAGCCCCAGCATTTT
-	-	13	TRBJ2-7	TRBV14	CASSQGGPNEQYF	TGTGCCAGCAGCCAAGGGGGGCCCAACGAGCAGTACTTC
-	-	15	TRBJ1-1	TRBV9	CASSVDQGPGTEAFF	TGTGCCAGCAGCGTAGATCAGGGGCCGGGCACTGAAGCTTTCTTT